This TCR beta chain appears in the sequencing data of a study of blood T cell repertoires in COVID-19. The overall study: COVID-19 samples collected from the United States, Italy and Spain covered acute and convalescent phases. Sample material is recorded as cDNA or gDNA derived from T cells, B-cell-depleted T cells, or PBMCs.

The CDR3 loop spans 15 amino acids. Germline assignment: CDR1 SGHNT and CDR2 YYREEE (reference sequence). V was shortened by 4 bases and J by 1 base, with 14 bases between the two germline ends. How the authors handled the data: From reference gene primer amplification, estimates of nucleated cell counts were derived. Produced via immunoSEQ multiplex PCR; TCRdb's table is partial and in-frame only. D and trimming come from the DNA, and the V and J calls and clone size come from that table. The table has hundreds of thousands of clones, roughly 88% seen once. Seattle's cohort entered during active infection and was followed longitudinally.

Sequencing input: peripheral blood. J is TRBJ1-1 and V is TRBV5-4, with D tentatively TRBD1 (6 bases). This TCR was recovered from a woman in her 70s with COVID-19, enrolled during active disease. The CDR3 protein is CASSGGAGRNTEAFF. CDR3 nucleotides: TGTGCCAGCAGCGGGGGGGCAGGGCGGAACACTGAAGCTTTCTTT.